This TCR beta chain was obtained from a study of T cell responses to AZD1222 COVID-19 vaccine. General study results and limits: Unmutated variant regions are reportedly targeted by nearly half of spike-specific TCRs. Among AZD1222 vaccinees, only 6 or 7 were seropositive at baseline.

Data came from immunoSEQ multiplex PCR; TCRdb stores just in-frame clones and leaves some out. Of 65,000 to 85,000 clones listed, 75% to 90% are singletons. The CDR3 loop spans 17 amino acids. In germline, CDR1 is SQVTM, CDR2 ANQGSEA. V gave up 7 bases and J gave up 6 bases; unmatched junction bases: 23. Points on this clone: Antigen specificity is unknown.

This clonotype was sampled from an adult who received the AZD1222 COVID-19 vaccine. The source was peripheral blood, collected 28 days after the second AZD1222 dose. The genes are TRBV29-1 and TRBJ1-2; 7 nucleotides match TRBD1. The CDR3 loop is CSARIPGQGELMDGYTF. DNA of the CDR3: TGCAGCGCCCGGATCCCGGGGCAGGGGGAGTTAATGGATGGCTACACCTTC.